The TCR beta chain described here comes from a study of blood T cells in healthy people across ages. V lost 5 bases, J lost 8 bases, and 19 bases lay in between. CDR3 size: 15 residues. The germline V gene has CDR1 MNHEY and CDR2 SMNVEV (reference sequence). A second PCR of roughly 7 to 11 cycles used a sample-barcoded 5' primer and a J-beta primer mix. Per sample, CDR3-containing paired-end reads numbered at least 3 million. TCRdb passed the 5' RACE reads through MiXCR, listing each CDR3 protein once. In the table there are 1 million or so distinct CDR3 sequences, roughly 45% of which are singletons. This clonotype was counted between two and nine times. The antigen is undetermined. Notes on the study in general: Age advanced and TCR beta diversity per million T cells fell, roughly linearly.

The sample taken for sequencing was blood. The receptor was isolated from a woman in her sixties in good health. The chain recombines TRBV27 with TRBJ2-1; no reliable D call. This chain's CDR3 is CASSLEATKIDEQFF. The CDR3 DNA reads as TGTGCCAGCAGTCTCGAGGCGACAAAAATAGATGAGCAGTTCTTC.